The clone carrying this T cell receptor (beta chain) showed up many times. No antigen is known for it. These data come from a study of T cells after yellow fever vaccination. The study's findings and limits: Of the clonotypes, a small share occurred in both CD4 and CD8 compartments.

TCRdb used MiXCR to reprocess the 5' RACE reads, holding one entry per CDR3 protein. The table shows around 310,000 distinct CDR3 sequences, with more than 8.5% occurring only once. The ends lost 3 bases at V and 7 bases at J; junction bases unmatched: 14. Germline V lookup: CDR1 KGHSH, CDR2 LQKENI. The CDR3 totals 16 residues. This specimen consisted of PBMCs, obtained on the day of the first yellow fever vaccination. This receptor was obtained from a man younger than 35 who received the YFV17D yellow fever vaccine. The chain recombines TRBV18 with TRBJ1-1; 7 nucleotides align to TRBD1. CDR3 DNA sequence: TGTGCCAGCTCACCTTACACCGACGGGACAGTTAGTGAAGCTTTCTTT. As protein: CASSPYTDGTVSEAFF. Full variable domain (remainder filled in from reference TRBV18 and TRBJ1-1): NAGVMQNPRHLVRRRGQEARLRCSPMKGHSHVYWYRQLPEEGLKFMVYLQKENIIDESGMPKERFSAEFPKEGPSILRIQQVVRGDSAAYFCASSPYTDGTVSEAFFGQGTRLTVV.